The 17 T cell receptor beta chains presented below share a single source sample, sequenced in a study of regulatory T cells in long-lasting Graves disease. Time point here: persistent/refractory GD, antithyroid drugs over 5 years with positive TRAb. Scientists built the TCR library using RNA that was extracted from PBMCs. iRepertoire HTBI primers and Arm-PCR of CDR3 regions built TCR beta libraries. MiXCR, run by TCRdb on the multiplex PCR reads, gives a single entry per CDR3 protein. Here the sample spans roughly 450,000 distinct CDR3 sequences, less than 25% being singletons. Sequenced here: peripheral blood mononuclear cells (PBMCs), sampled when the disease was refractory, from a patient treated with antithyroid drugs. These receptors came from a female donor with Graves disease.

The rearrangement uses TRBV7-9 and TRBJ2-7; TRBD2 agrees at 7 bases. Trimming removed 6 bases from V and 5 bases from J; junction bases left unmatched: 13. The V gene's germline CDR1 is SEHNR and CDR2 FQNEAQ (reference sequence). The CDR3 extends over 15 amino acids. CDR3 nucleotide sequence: TGTGCCAGCAGGTCGAGACGGCTAGCGGTAAACGAGCAGTACTTC. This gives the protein CASRSRRLAVNEQYF.

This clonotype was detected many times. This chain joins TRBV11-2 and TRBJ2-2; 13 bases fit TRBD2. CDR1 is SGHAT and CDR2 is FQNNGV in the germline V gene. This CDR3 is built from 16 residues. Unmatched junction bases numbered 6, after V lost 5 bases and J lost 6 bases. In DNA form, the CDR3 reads TGTGCCAGCAGCCCGGGACTAGCGGGATCCGCCGGGGAGCTGTTTTTT. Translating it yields CASSPGLAGSAGELFF.

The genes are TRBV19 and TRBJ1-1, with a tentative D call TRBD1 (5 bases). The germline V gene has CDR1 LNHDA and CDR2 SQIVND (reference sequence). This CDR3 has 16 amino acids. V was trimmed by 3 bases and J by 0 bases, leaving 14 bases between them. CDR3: CASSIDSTMMNTEAFF. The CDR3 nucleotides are TGTGCCAGTAGTATCGACAGTACCATGATGAACACTGAAGCTTTCTTT.

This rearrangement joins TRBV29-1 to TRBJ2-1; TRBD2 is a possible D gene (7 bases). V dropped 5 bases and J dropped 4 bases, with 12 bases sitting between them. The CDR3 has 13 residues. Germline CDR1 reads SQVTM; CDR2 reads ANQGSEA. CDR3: CSVLAGAYNEQFF. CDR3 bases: TGCAGCGTTCTGGCGGGGGCGTACAATGAGCAGTTCTTC.

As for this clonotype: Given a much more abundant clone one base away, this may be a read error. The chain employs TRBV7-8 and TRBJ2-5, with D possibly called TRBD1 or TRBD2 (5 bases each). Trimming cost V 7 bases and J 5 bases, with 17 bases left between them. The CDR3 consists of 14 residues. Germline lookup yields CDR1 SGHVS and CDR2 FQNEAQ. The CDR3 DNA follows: TGTGCCAGCAACCCGCAGACGGGGCGGGAGACCCAGTACTTC. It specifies CASNPQTGRETQYF.

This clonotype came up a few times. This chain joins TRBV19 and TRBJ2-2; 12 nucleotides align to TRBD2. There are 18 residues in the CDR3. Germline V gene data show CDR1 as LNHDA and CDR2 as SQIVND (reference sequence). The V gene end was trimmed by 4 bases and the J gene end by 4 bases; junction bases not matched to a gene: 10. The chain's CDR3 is CASSTQPLAGGTTGELFF. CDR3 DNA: TGTGCCAGTAGTACTCAGCCACTAGCGGGAGGCACCACCGGGGAGCTGTTTTTT.

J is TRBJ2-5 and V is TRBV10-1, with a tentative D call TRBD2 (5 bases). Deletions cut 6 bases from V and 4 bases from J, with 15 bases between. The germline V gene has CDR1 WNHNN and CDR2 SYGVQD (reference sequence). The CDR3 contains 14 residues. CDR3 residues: CASSSPEEAETQYF. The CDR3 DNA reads TGCGCCAGCAGCTCACCGGAGGAAGCAGAGACCCAGTACTTC.

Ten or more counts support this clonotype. DNA for the CDR3: TGTGCCAGCAGTTACGCCGTTTCCTACGAGCAGTACTTC. It yields the protein CASSYAVSYEQYF. The rearrangement uses TRBV27 and TRBJ2-7; no clear D. The CDR3 contains 13 residues. The V and J ends lost 4 bases and 1 base respectively, with 8 bases between them. The germline CDR1 and CDR2 sequences are MNHEY and SMNVEV (reference sequence).

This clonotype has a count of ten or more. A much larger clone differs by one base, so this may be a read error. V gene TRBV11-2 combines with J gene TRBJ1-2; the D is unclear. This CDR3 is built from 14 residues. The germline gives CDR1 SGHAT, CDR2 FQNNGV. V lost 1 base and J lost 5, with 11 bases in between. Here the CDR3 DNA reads TGTGCCAGCAGCTTAGGAGGGCCCCAGTATGGCTACACCTTC. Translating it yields CASSLGGPQYGYTF.

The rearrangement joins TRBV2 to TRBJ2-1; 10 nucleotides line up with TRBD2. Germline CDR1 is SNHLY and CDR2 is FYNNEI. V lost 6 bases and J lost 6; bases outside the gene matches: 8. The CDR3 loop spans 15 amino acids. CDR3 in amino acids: CASRAGTSVSNEQFF. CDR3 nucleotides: TGTGCCAGCAGGGCGGGGACTAGCGTGTCCAATGAGCAGTTCTTC.

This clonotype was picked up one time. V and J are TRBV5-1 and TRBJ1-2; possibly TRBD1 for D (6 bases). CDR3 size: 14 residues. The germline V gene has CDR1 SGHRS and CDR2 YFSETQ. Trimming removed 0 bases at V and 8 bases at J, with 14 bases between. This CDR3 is CASSLAPGAKGYTF. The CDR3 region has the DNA TGCGCCAGCAGCTTGGCCCCGGGGGCCAAGGGCTACACCTTC.

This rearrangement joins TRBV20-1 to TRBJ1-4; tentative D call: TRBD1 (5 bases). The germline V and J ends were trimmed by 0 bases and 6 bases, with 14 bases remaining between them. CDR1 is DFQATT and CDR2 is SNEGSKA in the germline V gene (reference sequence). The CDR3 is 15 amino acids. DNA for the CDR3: TGCAGTGCTAGAGATGGCACAGGTGGGGATGAAAAACTGTTTTTT. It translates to CSARDGTGGDEKLFF.

CDR3 in DNA: TGCGCCAGCAGCCAAGGACAGGGGAGGGGCCAAGAGACCCAGTACTTC. As protein: CASSQGQGRGQETQYF. This sequence joins TRBV4-1 and TRBJ2-5, with a weak D call TRBD1 (8 bases). The germline gives CDR1 MGHRA, CDR2 YSYEKL. This CDR3 contains 16 residues. Trimming removed 1 base from V and 1 base from J, with 13 bases in between.

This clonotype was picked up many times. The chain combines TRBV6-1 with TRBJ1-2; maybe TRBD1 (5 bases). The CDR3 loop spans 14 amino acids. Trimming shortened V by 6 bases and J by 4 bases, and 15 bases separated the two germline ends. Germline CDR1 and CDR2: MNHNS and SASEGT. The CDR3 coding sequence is TGTGCCAGCAGGCAACAAGGGACGTCCTATGGCTACACCTTC. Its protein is CASRQQGTSYGYTF.

CDR3 sequence reads: CASSVEEETQYF. CDR3 in DNA: TGTGCCAGCAGCGTAGAAGAGGAGACCCAGTACTTC. The chain is built from TRBV9 and TRBJ2-5; D call uncertain. V shed 0 bases and J shed 5 bases, with 5 bases lying between them. From germline, CDR1 is SGDLS and CDR2 YYNGEE. CDR3 length: 12 amino acids.

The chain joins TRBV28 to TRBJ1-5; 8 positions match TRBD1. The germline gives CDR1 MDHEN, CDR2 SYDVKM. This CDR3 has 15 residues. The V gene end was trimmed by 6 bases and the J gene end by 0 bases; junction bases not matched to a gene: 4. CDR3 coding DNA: TGTGCCAGCAGCAAGGGACAGGTTAGCAATCAGCCCCAGCATTTT. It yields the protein CASSKGQVSNQPQHF.

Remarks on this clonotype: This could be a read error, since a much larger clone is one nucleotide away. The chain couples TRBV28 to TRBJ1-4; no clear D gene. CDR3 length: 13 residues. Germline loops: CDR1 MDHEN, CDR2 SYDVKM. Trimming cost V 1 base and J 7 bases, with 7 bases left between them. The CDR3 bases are TGTGCCAGCAGTTTATTCGGTCGTGAAAAACTGTTTTTT. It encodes CASSLFGREKLFF.